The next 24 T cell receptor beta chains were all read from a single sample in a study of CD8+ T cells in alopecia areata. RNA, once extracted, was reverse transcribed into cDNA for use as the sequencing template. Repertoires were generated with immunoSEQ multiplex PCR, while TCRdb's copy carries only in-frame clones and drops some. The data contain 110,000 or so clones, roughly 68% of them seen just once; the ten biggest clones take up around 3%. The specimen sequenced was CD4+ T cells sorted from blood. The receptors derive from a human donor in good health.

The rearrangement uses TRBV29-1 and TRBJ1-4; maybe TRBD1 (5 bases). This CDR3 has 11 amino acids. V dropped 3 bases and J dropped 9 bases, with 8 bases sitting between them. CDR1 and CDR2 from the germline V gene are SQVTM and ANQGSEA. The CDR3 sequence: CSVDKGQKLFF. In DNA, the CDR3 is TGCAGCGTTGATAAGGGGCAAAAACTGTTTTTT.

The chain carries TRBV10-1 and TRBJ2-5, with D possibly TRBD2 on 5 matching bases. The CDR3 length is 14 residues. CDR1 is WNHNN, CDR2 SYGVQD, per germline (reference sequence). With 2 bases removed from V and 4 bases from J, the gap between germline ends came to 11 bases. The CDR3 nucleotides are TGCGCCAGCAGTGAGGGACTGTCAGGAGAGACCCAGTACTTC. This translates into CASSEGLSGETQYF.

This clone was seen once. CDR3 in amino acids: CASSQDGTGGRETQYF. The DNA for the CDR3 is TGCGCCAGCAGCCAAGATGGTACCGGGGGTAGAGAGACCCAGTACTTC. The rearrangement uses TRBV4-1 and TRBJ2-5, with D perhaps TRBD2 (6 bases). Per the germline V gene, CDR1 is MGHRA and CDR2 is YSYEKL. Trimming took 0 bases from V and 4 from J, leaving 15 bases between them. CDR3 length: 16 amino acids.

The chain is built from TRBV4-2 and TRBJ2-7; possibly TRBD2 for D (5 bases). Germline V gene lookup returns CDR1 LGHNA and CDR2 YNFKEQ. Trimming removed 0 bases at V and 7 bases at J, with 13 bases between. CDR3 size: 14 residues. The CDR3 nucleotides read TGTGCCAGCAGCCAAGAGGCGGGCTTTGGAGAGCAGTACTTC. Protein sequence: CASSQEAGFGEQYF.

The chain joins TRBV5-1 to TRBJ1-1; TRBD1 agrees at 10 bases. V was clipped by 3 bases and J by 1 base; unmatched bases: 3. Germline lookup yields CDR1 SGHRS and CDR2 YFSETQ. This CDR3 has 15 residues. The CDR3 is CASSYRTGGNTEAFF. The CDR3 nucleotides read TGCGCCAGCAGCTATAGGACAGGGGGGAACACTGAAGCTTTCTTT.

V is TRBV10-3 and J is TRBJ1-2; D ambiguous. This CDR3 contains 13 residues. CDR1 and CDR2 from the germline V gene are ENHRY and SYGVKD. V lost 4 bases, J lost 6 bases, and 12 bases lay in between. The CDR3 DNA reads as TGTGCCATCAGTGGGACCGCGCGGGATGGCTACACCTTC. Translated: CAISGTARDGYTF.

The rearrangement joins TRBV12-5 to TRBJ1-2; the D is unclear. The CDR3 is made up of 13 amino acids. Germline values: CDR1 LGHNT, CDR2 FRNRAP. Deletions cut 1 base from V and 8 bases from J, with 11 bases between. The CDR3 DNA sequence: TGTGCTAGTGGTTTGGACGGGTCACCGGGCTACACCTTC. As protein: CASGLDGSPGYTF.

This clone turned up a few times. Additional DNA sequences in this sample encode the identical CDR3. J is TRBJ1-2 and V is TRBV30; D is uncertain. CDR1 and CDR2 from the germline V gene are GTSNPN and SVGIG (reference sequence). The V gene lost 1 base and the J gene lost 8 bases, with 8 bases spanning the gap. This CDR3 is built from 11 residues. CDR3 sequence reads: CAWSGRYGYTF. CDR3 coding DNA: TGTGCCTGGAGTGGCAGATACGGCTACACCTTC.

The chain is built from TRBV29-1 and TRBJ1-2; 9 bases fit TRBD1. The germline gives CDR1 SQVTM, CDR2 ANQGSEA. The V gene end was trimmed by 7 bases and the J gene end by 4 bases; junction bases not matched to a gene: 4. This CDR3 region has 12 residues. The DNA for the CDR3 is TGCAGCGGGGACAGGGCACCCTATGGCTACACCTTC. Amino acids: CSGDRAPYGYTF.

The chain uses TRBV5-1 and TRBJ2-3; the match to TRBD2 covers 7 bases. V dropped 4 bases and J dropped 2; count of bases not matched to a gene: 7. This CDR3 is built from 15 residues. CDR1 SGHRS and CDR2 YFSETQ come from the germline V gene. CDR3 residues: CASSGSGVSTDTQYF. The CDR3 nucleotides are TGCGCCAGCAGCGGGAGCGGGGTTTCCACAGATACGCAGTATTTT.

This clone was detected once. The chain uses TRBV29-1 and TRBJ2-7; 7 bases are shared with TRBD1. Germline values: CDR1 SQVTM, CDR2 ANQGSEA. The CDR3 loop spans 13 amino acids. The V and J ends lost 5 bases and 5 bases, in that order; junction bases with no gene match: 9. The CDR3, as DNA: TGCAGCGTTACTCGGACAGGAGGCCACGAGCAGTACTTC. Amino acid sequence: CSVTRTGGHEQYF.

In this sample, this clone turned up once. Here the CDR3 reads CASSLGGAGETQYF. The CDR3 DNA reads TGTGCCAGCAGCTTAGGAGGGGCCGGGGAGACCCAGTACTTC. The gene calls are TRBV7-3 and TRBJ2-5; the D gene is possibly TRBD2 (6 bases). Trimming took off 2 bases at V and 5 bases at J, with 12 bases between the two ends. This CDR3 is 14 amino acids long. The germline V gene has CDR1 SGHTA and CDR2 FQGTGA.

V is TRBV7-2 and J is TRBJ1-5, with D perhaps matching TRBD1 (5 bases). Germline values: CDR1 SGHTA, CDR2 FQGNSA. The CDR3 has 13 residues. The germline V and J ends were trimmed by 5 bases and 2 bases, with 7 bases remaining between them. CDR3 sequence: CASSTRGNQPQHF. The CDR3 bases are TGTGCCAGCAGCACCAGGGGCAATCAGCCCCAGCATTTT.

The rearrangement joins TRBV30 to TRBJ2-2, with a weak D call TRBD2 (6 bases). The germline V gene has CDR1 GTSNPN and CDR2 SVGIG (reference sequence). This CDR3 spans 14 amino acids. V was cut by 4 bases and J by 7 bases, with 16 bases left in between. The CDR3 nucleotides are TGTGCCTGGACCGGGACTGGCACGGGCGGGGAGCTGTTTTTT. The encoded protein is CAWTGTGTGGELFF.

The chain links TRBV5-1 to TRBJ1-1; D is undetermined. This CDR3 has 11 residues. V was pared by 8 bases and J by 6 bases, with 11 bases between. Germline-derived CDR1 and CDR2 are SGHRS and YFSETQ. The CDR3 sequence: CARLPRAEAFF. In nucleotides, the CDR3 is TGCGCCAGACTCCCGCGGGCTGAAGCTTTCTTT.

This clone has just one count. In DNA form, the CDR3 reads TGCGCCAGCAGCCCCTTGTCTACGGGCGGTGGAACTGAAGCTTTCTTT. Translating gives CASSPLSTGGGTEAFF. The chain joins TRBV5-1 to TRBJ1-1; D uncertain. Germline-derived CDR1 and CDR2 are SGHRS and YFSETQ. The CDR3 spans 16 residues. V shed 4 bases and J shed 5 bases, with 21 bases lying between them.

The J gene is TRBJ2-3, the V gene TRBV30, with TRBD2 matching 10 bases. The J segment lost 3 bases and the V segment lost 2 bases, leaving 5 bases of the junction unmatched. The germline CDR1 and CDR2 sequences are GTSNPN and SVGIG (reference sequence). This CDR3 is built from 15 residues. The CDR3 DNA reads TGTGCCTGGAGTCCTGGACTAGCGGAGACAGATACGCAGTATTTT. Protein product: CAWSPGLAETDTQYF.

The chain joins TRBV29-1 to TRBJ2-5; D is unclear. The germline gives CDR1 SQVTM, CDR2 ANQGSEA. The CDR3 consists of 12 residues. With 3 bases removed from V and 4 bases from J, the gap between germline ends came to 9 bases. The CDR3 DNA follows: TGCAGCGTTGACTTTGTTCGAGAGACCCAGTACTTC. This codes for CSVDFVRETQYF.

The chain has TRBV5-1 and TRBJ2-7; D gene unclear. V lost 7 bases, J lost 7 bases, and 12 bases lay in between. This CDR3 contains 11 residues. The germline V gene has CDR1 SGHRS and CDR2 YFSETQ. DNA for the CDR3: TGCGCCAGCTCAGACCGATTAGAGCAGTACTTC. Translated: CASSDRLEQYF.

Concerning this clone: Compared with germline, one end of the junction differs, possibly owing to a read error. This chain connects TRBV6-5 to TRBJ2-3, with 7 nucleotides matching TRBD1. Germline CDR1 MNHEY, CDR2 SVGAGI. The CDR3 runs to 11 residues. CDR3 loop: CATVNRGFQFF. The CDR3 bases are TGTGCCACCGTGAACAGGGGCTTCCAGTTTTTT.

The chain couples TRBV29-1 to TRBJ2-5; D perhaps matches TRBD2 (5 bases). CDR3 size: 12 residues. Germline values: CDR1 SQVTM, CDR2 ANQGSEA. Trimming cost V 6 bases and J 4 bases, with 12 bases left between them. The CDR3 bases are TGCAGCGTCTCCTTCGAGGGAGAGACCCAGTACTTC. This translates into CSVSFEGETQYF.

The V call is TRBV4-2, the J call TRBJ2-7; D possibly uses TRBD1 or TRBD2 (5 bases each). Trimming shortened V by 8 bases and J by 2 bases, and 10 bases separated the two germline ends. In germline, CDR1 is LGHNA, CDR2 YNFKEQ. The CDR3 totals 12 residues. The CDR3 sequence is CASRDQTYEQYF. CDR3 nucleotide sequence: TGTGCCAGCCGGGACCAGACCTACGAGCAGTACTTC.

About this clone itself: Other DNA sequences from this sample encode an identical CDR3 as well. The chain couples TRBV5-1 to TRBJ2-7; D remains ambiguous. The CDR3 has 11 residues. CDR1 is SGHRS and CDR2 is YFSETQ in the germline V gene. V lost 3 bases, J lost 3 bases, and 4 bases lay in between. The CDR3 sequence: CASSSSYEQYF. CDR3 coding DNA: TGCGCCAGCAGCTCAAGCTACGAGCAGTACTTC.

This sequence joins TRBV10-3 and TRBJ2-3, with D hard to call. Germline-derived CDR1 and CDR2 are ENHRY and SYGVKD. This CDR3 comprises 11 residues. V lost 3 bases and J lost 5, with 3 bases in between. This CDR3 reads CAISDVDTQYF. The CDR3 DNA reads TGTGCCATCAGTGATGTAGATACGCAGTATTTT.